The 14 T cell receptor beta chains reported below all come from one sample, sequenced in a study of blood T cell repertoires in COVID-19. Measured with immunoSEQ multiplex PCR; TCRdb has only the in-frame clones, and not every one. Of around 480,000 clones listed, roughly 87% are singletons. Sequencing input: PBMCs or T cells enriched from blood (not recorded which). All receptors derive from a young woman who had recovered from COVID-19.

To note about this clone: Other DNA sequences within the sample encode an identical CDR3. The genes are TRBV5-1 and TRBJ1-5; D perhaps matches TRBD1 (5 bases). Germline CDR1 SGHRS, CDR2 YFSETQ. The CDR3 runs to 14 residues. Trimming stripped 1 base from V and 0 bases from J, with 5 bases between. In nucleotides, the CDR3 is TGCGCCAGCAGCTTGACAGGTAGCAATCAGCCCCAGCATTTT. Translation gives CASSLTGSNQPQHF.

This rearrangement joins TRBV10-3 to TRBJ2-3, with D perhaps matching TRBD2 (5 bases). The V gene lost 10 bases and the J gene lost 2 bases, with 16 bases spanning the gap. The CDR3 spans 14 residues. CDR1 and CDR2 (germline): ENHRY, SYGVKD. The CDR3 DNA follows: TGTGCCACCCGACCCCAAGACTACACAGATACGCAGTATTTT. Translated, it gives CATRPQDYTDTQYF.

The chain combines TRBV7-3 with TRBJ1-3; D uncertain. V lost 1 base and J 0 bases, leaving 16 bases between the germline ends. From germline, CDR1 is SGHTA and CDR2 FQGTGA. CDR3 length: 18 residues. The CDR3 nucleotides are TGTGCCAGCAGCTTAAACCCCCTATCTCCGAGCTCTGGAAACACCATATATTTT. Protein: CASSLNPLSPSSGNTIYF.

This clone was detected only once. The V gene is TRBV5-5, the J gene TRBJ1-5; D is uncertain. Trimming removed 3 bases at V and 2 bases at J, with 18 bases between. The germline gives CDR1 SGHKS, CDR2 YYEKEE (reference sequence). The CDR3 is made up of 17 amino acids. CDR3 in amino acids: CASSYGRNERGNQPQHF. The CDR3 bases are TGTGCCAGCAGCTATGGGCGGAATGAGCGGGGCAATCAGCCCCAGCATTTT.

The chain joins TRBV28 to TRBJ1-3; 9 bases are shared with TRBD1. The CDR3 is 17 amino acids. Germline CDR1 MDHEN, CDR2 SYDVKM. Germline trimming cut 5 bases from V and 3 bases from J; bases unmatched to any gene: 11. The CDR3 region is CASSRDRVSSVGNTIYF. CDR3 sequence (DNA): TGTGCCAGCAGTAGGGACAGGGTCTCTTCGGTTGGAAACACCATATATTTT.

J is TRBJ2-1 and V is TRBV5-5, with 10 positions matching TRBD2. The CDR3 consists of 16 residues. The V gene's germline CDR1 is SGHKS and CDR2 YYEKEE (reference sequence). After removal of 4 bases from V and 5 bases from J, the junction contained 9 bases not matched to a gene. CDR3 amino acids: CASSLRSGGADNEQFF. In DNA form, the CDR3 reads TGTGCCAGCAGCCTCAGGAGCGGGGGGGCCGACAATGAGCAGTTCTTC.

About this clone: This same CDR3 is encoded by further DNA sequences in the sample. The chain uses TRBV5-1 and TRBJ1-1, with D possibly being TRBD1 (5 bases). Between the trimmed V and J ends, which lost 2 bases and 1 base, there was a span of 12 bases. Germline V gene sequence: CDR1 SGHRS, CDR2 YFSETQ. The CDR3 extends over 15 amino acids. The CDR3 reads CASSLASGGNTEAFF. CDR3 bases: TGCGCCAGCAGCTTAGCCTCGGGGGGGAACACTGAAGCTTTCTTT. Drawing the rest from reference TRBV5-1 and TRBJ1-1, the complete variable domain is KAGVTQTPRYLIKTRGQQVTLSCSPISGHRSVSWYQQTPGQGLQFLFEYFSETQRNKGNFPGRFSGRQFSNSRSEMNVSTLELGDSALYLCASSLASGGNTEAFFGQGTRLTVV.

This chain connects TRBV19 to TRBJ1-1, with 7 bases that match TRBD1. CDR1 is LNHDA, CDR2 SQIVND, per germline (reference sequence). V lost 10 bases, J lost 11 bases, and 10 bases stayed unmatched. The CDR3 is 11 residues long. CDR3 nucleotides: TGTGCCACCTCGACAGGGATAGCCGCTTTCTTT. Its protein is CATSTGIAAFF.

This chain uses TRBV11-2 with TRBJ1-4; D gene uncertain. Germline CDR1 SGHAT, CDR2 FQNNGV. CDR3 length: 14 amino acids. V was shortened by 5 bases and J by 8 bases, with 15 bases between the two germline ends. Here the CDR3 reads CASSLGPTGEKLFF. The CDR3, as DNA: TGTGCCAGCAGCCTAGGACCCACCGGGGAAAAACTGTTTTTT.

This clone was counted a few times. The chain carries TRBV4-1 and TRBJ2-1, with 8 bases lining up with TRBD2. The germline V gene has CDR1 MGHRA and CDR2 YSYEKL. The trim removed 4 bases at V and 9 bases at J, leaving 8 bases unmatched. The CDR3 loop spans 14 amino acids. DNA of the CDR3: TGCGCCAGCAGCCCGATCGGGGGGGAGATTGAGCAGTTCTTC. Its protein product is CASSPIGGEIEQFF.

The V call is TRBV4-1, the J call TRBJ1-5; D perhaps matches TRBD1 (6 bases). The CDR3 runs 15 residues. Trimming cost V 4 bases and J 6 bases, with 16 bases left between them. The germline gives CDR1 MGHRA, CDR2 YSYEKL. CDR3 region: CASSPVGAGVQPQHF. As DNA, the CDR3 is TGCGCCAGCAGCCCCGTAGGGGCAGGGGTTCAGCCCCAGCATTTT.

The rearrangement joins TRBV28 to TRBJ2-7; a weak D match, TRBD2 (5 bases). Trimming removed 3 bases from V and 2 bases from J, with 17 bases in between. The CDR3 extends over 16 amino acids. Per the germline V gene, CDR1 is MDHEN and CDR2 is SYDVKM. The CDR3: CASSLQSRAVAYEQYF. CDR3 in DNA: TGTGCCAGCAGTTTGCAATCCAGAGCGGTGGCCTACGAGCAGTACTTC.

The rearrangement links TRBV7-9 to TRBJ2-1; 8 positions agree with TRBD1. This CDR3 has 16 amino acids. Germline assignment: CDR1 SEHNR and CDR2 FQNEAQ (reference sequence). V gave up 5 bases and J gave up 5 bases; unmatched junction bases: 11. As DNA, the CDR3 is TGTGCCAGCAGCCAGGGGGCCAGGCTAGAAGACAATGAGCAGTTCTTC. Protein product: CASSQGARLEDNEQFF. The entire variable domain, with the rest obtained from reference TRBV7-9 and TRBJ2-1, is as follows: DTGVSQNPRHKITKRGQNVTFRCDPISEHNRLYWYRQTLGQGPEFLTYFQNEAQLEKSRLLSDRFSAERPKGSFSTLEIQRTEQGDSAMYLCASSQGARLEDNEQFFGPGTRLTVL.

Only a few counts were recorded for this clone. The rearrangement uses TRBV30 and TRBJ1-2, with TRBD1 identical over 8 bases. Germline values: CDR1 GTSNPN, CDR2 SVGIG (reference sequence). The CDR3 totals 13 residues. Unmatched junction bases numbered 4, after V lost 2 bases and J lost 5 bases. The CDR3 reads CAWSLGTGYGYTF. CDR3 sequence (DNA): TGTGCCTGGAGTCTCGGGACAGGATATGGCTACACCTTC.